The T cell receptor beta chain under discussion was sequenced for a study of PD-L1 blockade in urothelial cancer. Study summary: Blood underwent analysis 3 weeks (second dose) and 6 weeks after treatment began.

On this clone: Its antigen remains unknown.

V lost 4 bases, J lost 3 bases, and 13 bases stayed unmatched. This CDR3 is built from 17 residues. Germline V gene data show CDR1 as LGHNA and CDR2 as YNFKEQ. Sample time point: pretreatment peripheral blood. Each patient's cancer was a locally advanced or metastatic urothelial carcinoma. Each patient gave between 1 and 8 samples, pretreatment and on-treatment. Study-wide results and limits: Patients who had durable benefit saw their tumor-associated blood clones expand more at 3 weeks.

TCRdb keeps only in-frame clones here, not all; method: immunoSEQ multiplex PCR. This sample has about 93,000 clones, with nearly 90% found just once. The sequence came from a man aged 55 to 70 with urothelial cancer. This chain links TRBV4-2 with TRBJ1-2; 8 bases align to TRBD1. This specimen was PBMCs, taken around atezolizumab (anti-PD-L1) treatment. The CDR3 DNA is TGTGCCAGCAGCCGCCGGGGAGGACAGGGTCGGGACTATGGCTACACCTTC. It codes for CASSRRGGQGRDYGYTF.